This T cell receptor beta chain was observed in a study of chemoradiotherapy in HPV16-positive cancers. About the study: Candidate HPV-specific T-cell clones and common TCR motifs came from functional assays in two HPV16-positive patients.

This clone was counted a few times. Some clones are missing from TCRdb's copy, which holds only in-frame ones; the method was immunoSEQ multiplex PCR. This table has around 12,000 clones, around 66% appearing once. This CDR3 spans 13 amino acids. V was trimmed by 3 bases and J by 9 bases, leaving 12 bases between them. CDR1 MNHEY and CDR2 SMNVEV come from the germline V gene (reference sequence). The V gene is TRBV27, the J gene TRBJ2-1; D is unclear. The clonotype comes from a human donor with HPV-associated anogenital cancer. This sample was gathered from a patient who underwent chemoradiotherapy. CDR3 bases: TGTGCCAGCAGTTTCCCGGGCGGATTTGAGCAGTTCTTC. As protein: CASSFPGGFEQFF.